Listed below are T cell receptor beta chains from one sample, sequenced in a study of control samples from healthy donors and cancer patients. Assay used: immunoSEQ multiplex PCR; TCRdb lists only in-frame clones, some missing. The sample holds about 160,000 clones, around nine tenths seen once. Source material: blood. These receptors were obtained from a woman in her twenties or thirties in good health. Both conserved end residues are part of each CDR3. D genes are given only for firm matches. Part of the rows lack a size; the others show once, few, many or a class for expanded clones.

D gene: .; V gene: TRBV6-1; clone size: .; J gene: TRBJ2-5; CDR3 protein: CASSEVLVETQYF; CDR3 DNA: TGTGCCAGCAGTGAAGTCCTTGTAGAGACCCAGTACTTC
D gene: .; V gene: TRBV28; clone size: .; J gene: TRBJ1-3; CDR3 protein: CASSLPPPGSGNTIYF; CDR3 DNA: TGTGCCAGCAGTTTACCCCCTCCGGGGTCTGGAAACACCATATATTTT
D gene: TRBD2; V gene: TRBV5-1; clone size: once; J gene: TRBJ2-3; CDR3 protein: CASSLVGLAGENTQYF; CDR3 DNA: TGCGCCAGCAGCTTGGTGGGACTAGCGGGTGAGAATACGCAGTATTTT
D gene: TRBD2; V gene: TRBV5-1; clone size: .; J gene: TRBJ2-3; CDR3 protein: CASSFSGRTDTQYF; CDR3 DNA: TGCGCCAGCAGCTTTAGCGGGCGCACAGATACGCAGTATTTT
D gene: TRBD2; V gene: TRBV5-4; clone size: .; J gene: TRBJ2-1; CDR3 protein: CASSSRTSGLYNEQFF; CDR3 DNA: TGTGCCAGCAGCTCCCGGACTAGCGGGCTCTACAATGAGCAGTTCTTC
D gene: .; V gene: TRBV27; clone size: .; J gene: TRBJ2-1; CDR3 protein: CASSLSVRGGSLGEQFF; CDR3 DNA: TGTGCCAGCAGTTTATCTGTTAGGGGCGGCAGTCTCGGGGAGCAGTTCTTC
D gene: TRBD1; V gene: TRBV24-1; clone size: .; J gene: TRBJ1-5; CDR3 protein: CATGGDRGTGQPQHF; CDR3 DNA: TGTGCCACCGGGGGGGACAGGGGGACTGGCCAGCCCCAGCATTTT
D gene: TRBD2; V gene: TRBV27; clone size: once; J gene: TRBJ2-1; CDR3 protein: CASTVAGGPNEQFF; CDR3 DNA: TGTGCCAGCACCGTAGCGGGAGGGCCCAATGAGCAGTTCTTC
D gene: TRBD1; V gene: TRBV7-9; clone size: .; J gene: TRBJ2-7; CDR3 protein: CASSPRTGAYEQYF; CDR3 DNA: TGTGCCAGCAGCCCGAGGACAGGGGCCTACGAGCAGTACTTC
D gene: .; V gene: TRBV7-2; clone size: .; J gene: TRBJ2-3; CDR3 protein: CASSLALGGNHTDTQYF; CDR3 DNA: TGTGCCAGCAGCTTAGCTTTGGGGGGAAATCACACAGATACGCAGTATTTT
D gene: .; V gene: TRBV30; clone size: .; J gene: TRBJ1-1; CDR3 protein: CAWSPAGTEAFF; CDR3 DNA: TGTGCCTGGAGTCCGGCGGGCACTGAAGCTTTCTTT
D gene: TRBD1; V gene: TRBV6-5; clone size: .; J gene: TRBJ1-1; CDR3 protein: CASSRPGTGNTEAFF; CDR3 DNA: TGTGCCAGCAGTAGGCCGGGGACAGGGAACACTGAAGCTTTCTTT
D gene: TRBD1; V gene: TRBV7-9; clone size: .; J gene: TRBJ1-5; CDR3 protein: CASSPGQGAHQPQHF; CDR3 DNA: TGTGCCAGCAGCCCCGGACAGGGGGCCCATCAGCCCCAGCATTTT
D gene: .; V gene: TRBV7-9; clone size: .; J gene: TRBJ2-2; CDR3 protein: CASSLTTSPGELFF; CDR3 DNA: TGTGCCAGCAGCTTAACCACTAGCCCCGGGGAGCTGTTTTTT